This T cell receptor beta chain was sequenced during a study of blood T cells in healthy people across ages (dated by TCRdb to 2014 to 2015). Notes on the research overall: In model experiments, template switching captured roughly one uniquely barcoded TCR beta cDNA molecule for every two T cells. Age-related changes in TCR beta repertoire diversity were measured in the study by deep sequencing normalized with unique cDNA molecular identifiers. The donors were split into four age groups: young (average around 16 years), middle-aged (39), aged (more than 60) and long-lived (about 74). To avoid experimental bias, donors of different ages were randomly spread across the sequencing lanes. The study analyzed two additional independent replicas of 1 million unique cDNA reads from the same blood draw for two donors, one aged 18 to 29 and one aged 80 or older. Beyond this particular receptor, the publication reports: Estimates of total diversity based on one million sequenced T cells were considered lower bounds and underestimates. As age increased, observed TCR beta diversity per million T cells dropped in a roughly linear way, and a significant reduction was already evident by age around 41. Because profiling used bulk unsorted PBMCs, naive and antigen-experienced compartments could not be compared conclusively. A strong correlation was found between observed TCR beta diversity and the percentage of naive T cells measured by flow cytometry. Compared with the aged group, the long-lived group had more naive CD4+ T cells, fewer expanded clones and increased TCR diversity, a pattern suggesting age selection. The CMV infection status of donors was not known, potentially confounding age-related changes in expanded clonotypes.

This clonotype was seen repeatedly, ten times or more. Its antigen has not been determined. No much larger clone exists at a distance of one base, and base qualities are not known. The roughly 42 donors, aged 6 to 90 years, were systemically healthy Caucasian individuals from Russia. Each donor gave ten milliliters of peripheral blood, collected into EDTA-treated Vacutainer tubes. PBMCs were isolated by Ficoll-Paque density-gradient centrifugation, with at least 7 million obtained per sample. Trizol reagent was used to extract total RNA from the PBMCs, yielding at least 6 micrograms per sample. For every donor, an aliquot of PBMCs went through flow cytometry to measure the percentages of naive CD45RAhigh/CD27high T cells. Reading the germline V gene gives CDR1 SQVTM and CDR2 ANQGSEA. Counted from cysteine to phenylalanine, this CDR3 has 14 amino acids. Only the CDR3 DNA stays, 42 bases, in frame from base 1. Clipping removes 8 bases from V and 1 base from J, with 8 as the unmatched junction base count.

Library generation was performed with 5' RACE. Reads for this sample came from an Illumina HiSeq 2500. The second PCR ran for roughly 7 to 11 cycles and used a J-beta primer mix along with a sample-barcoded 5' primer. A unique molecular identifier was introduced onto each TCR beta cDNA molecule by a template-switch 5' adaptor carrying 12 random nucleotides. Each sample yielded at least 2.5 million CDR3-containing paired-end reads. All of the RNA was converted into first-strand cDNA using the Mint cDNA synthesis kit, with a TRBC-specific oligonucleotide serving as the primer. All cDNA was treated with uracil-DNA glycosylase and then went through a first 18-cycle PCR with the universal primers M1SS and BC2_uni_R. The published analysis was carried out like this. Normalization of each sample was performed by random selection of 1 million high-quality reads, each carrying a distinct molecular identifier. Reads sharing molecular identifiers were discarded rather than binned into consensus sequences. CDR3 identification, clonotype clustering and error correction used MiTCR with a Q25 quality threshold and the strictest error-elimination algorithm. Lower-bound total TCR beta diversity was estimated with a nonparametric unseen species model using Euler transformation. The public sequencing data were trimmed at Q25 with fastp and processed into clonotypes with MiXCR by TCRdb, which kept only in-frame beta chains. Every CDR3 protein is listed once, alongside the most common genes and DNA of its rows. The V and J calls were not made by the authors but by TCRdb's processing. The sample table shows 800,000 to 950,000 distinct CDR3 sequences, and 36% are seen once. The leading ten clones occupy approximately 13% of the sample.

Sequencing was performed on blood. The sequence derives from a man between 18 and 35 years old in good health. The V gene is TRBV29-1 and the J gene is TRBJ2-3, and TRBD1 aligns with 8 junction nucleotides. The DNA sequence is TGCAGCACGCGACAGGGGACTCGCACAGATACGCAGTATTTT. This translates into CSTRQGTRTDTQYF.